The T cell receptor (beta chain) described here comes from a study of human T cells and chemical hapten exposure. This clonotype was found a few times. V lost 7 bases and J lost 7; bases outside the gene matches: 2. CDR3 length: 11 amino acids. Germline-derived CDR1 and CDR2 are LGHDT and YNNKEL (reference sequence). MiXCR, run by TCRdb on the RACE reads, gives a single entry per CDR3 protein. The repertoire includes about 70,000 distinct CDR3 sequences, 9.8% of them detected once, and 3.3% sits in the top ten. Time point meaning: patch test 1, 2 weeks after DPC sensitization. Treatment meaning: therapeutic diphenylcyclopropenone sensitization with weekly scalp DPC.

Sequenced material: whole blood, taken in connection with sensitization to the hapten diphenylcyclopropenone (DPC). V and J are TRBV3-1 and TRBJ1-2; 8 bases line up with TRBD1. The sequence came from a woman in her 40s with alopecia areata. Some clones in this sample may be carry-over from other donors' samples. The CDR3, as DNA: TGTGCCAGCAACGGACAGGGTGGCTACACCTTC. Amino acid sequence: CASNGQGGYTF.